Listed below are T cell receptor beta chains from one sample, sequenced in a study of T cells in Graves' hyperthyroidism and ophthalmopathy. TCRdb re-analysed the multiplex PCR reads in MiXCR, keeping a single row per CDR3 protein. The table lists 130,000 to 150,000 distinct CDR3 sequences, around 20% of them singletons, with more than 65% in the top ten. The sample consisted of blood. The source is a woman in her fifties or sixties with Graves' hyperthyroidism that later progressed to Graves' ophthalmopathy. The CDR3 runs from the conserved cysteine through the conserved F or W. D genes are given only for firm matches. The size of a clone is reported for some rows only, either as once, few or many, or as a class for expanded clones.

TRBJ1-1 TRBV28 NA many CASTKSTKFPEAFF TGTGCCAGCACAAAGTCCACCAAGTTCCCTGAAGCTTTCTTT
TRBJ1-1 TRBV2 NA many CASSQWGEIGAFF TGTGCCAGCAGCCAATGGGGGGAGATTGGAGCTTTCTTT
TRBJ2-1 TRBV9 TRBD2 few CASTTGEGGYNEQFF TGTGCCAGCACCACCGGGGAGGGAGGGTACAATGAGCAGTTCTTC
TRBJ2-7 TRBV20-1 NA many CSARDRDSSGGYEQYF TGCAGTGCTAGAGATCGGGACTCGAGCGGTGGATACGAGCAGTACTTC
TRBJ1-6 TRBV28 NA many CASSLWSSPLHF TGTGCCAGCAGTTTATGGAGCTCACCCCTCCACTTT
TRBJ1-1 TRBV20-1 NA many CSALGGIVNTEAFF TGCAGTGCTCTAGGGGGGATTGTGAACACTGAAGCTTTCTTT
TRBJ1-1 TRBV9 NA many CASSVSPEATEAFF TGTGCCAGCAGCGTATCACCCGAAGCCACTGAAGCTTTCTTT
TRBJ1-6 TRBV12-3/TRBV12-4 TRBD1 NA CASSDRGGSSYNSPLHF TGTGCCAGCAGTGACAGGGGCGGTAGCTCCTATAATTCACCCCTCCACTTT
TRBJ1-1 TRBV28 NA NA CASSKLSGGAWNTEAFF TGTGCCAGCAGTAAACTGAGCGGGGGTGCCTGGAACACTGAAGCTTTCTTT
TRBJ1-1 TRBV30 NA many CAWSVRTAFTEAFF TGTGCCTGGAGTGTAAGGACAGCCTTCACTGAAGCTTTCTTT
TRBJ2-1 TRBV28 NA few CASSPLSSYNEQFF TGTGCCAGCAGCCCCCTAAGCTCCTACAATGAGCAGTTCTTC
TRBJ2-7 TRBV6-5 NA NA CASSLKQATSYEQYF TGTGCCAGCAGTTTAAAACAGGCCACGAGCTACGAGCAGTACTTC
TRBJ1-5 TRBV6-2/TRBV6-3 TRBD1 once CASSRAGGGQPQHF TGTGCCAGCAGTAGGGCAGGGGGCGGACAGCCCCAGCATTTT
TRBJ1-2 TRBV18 NA NA CASSLQEAGGNYGYTF TGTGCCAGCTCACTTCAGGAGGCAGGCGGTAACTATGGCTACACCTTC
TRBJ2-2 TRBV9 NA many CASSVVRGKNTGELFF TGTGCCAGCAGCGTAGTTCGGGGAAAGAACACCGGGGAGCTGTTTTTT
TRBJ2-1 TRBV7-2 TRBD2 NA CASSRRAGGEYKPEQFF TGTGCCAGCAGCCGGCGGGCGGGAGGGGAGTACAAGCCTGAGCAGTTCTTC
TRBJ2-7 TRBV6-1 NA few CASRLQAGRDEQYF TGTGCCAGCAGACTCCAAGCCGGGCGCGACGAGCAGTACTTC
TRBJ1-4 TRBV7-9 TRBD1 NA CASSLVTGSNEKLFF TGTGCCAGCAGCTTAGTGACAGGGTCTAATGAAAAACTGTTTTTT
TRBJ2-7 TRBV12-3/TRBV12-4 NA many CASSLSGRAFPIEQYF TGTGCCAGCAGTTTATCGGGGCGAGCCTTCCCTATAGAGCAGTACTTC
TRBJ2-2 TRBV12-3/TRBV12-4 TRBD1 many CASSLDRDRVAGELFF TGTGCCAGCAGTTTGGACCGGGACAGGGTCGCCGGGGAGCTGTTTTTT
TRBJ2-7 TRBV20-1 NA many CSAKRPQGEVNYEQYF TGCAGTGCTAAGCGACCACAGGGCGAAGTTAACTACGAGCAGTACTTC
TRBJ1-3 TRBV10-3 NA NA CATKQSPSGNTIYF TGTGCCACGAAACAGTCACCCTCTGGAAACACCATATATTTT
TRBJ1-1 TRBV6-1 NA many CASRADKRGNTEAFF TGTGCCAGCAGAGCCGACAAGAGGGGCAACACTGAAGCTTTCTTT
TRBJ1-2 TRBV5-1 TRBD1 NA CASTNGTGNADGYTF TGCGCCAGCACGAACGGGACAGGGAATGCGGATGGCTACACCTTC
TRBJ1-4 TRBV11-2 NA NA CASSLGSAGKLFF TGTGCCAGCAGCTTAGGGTCGGCCGGGAAACTGTTTTTT
TRBJ1-1 TRBV28 NA many CASRQWNTEAFF TGTGCCAGCAGGCAGTGGAACACTGAAGCTTTCTTT
TRBJ2-4 TRBV28 TRBD2 many CASGTGTSGGAKNIQYF TGTGCCAGCGGGACCGGGACTAGCGGGGGAGCCAAAAACATTCAGTACTTC
TRBJ2-5 TRBV12-3/TRBV12-4 NA many CASNHGEETQYF TGTGCCAGCAATCACGGTGAAGAGACCCAGTACTTC
TRBJ1-1 TRBV5-1 NA NA CAGSLGGGNTEAFF TGCGCCGGCAGCTTGGGAGGTGGGAACACTGAAGCTTTCTTT
TRBJ2-1 TRBV2 NA few CASRRRQGLNNEQFF TGTGCCAGCAGAAGGCGGCAGGGGCTAAACAATGAGCAGTTCTTC
TRBJ2-7 TRBV10-3 NA many CATGRARGQYF TGTGCCACAGGACGGGCTAGGGGGCAGTACTTC
TRBJ2-7 TRBV20-1 NA many CSALRGLESYEQYF TGCAGTGCCCTAAGGGGGTTGGAGTCCTACGAGCAGTACTTC
TRBJ2-2 TRBV15 NA NA CATSSGGGSRTGELFF TGTGCCACCAGCTCAGGAGGAGGGAGTCGCACCGGGGAGCTGTTTTTT
TRBJ1-1 TRBV28 NA many CASSTDGNTEAFF TGTGCCAGCAGCACCGATGGGAACACTGAAGCTTTCTTT
TRBJ1-2 TRBV28 NA NA CASSFKGRKNVYTF TGTGCCAGCAGTTTTAAGGGGCGCAAGAACGTCTACACCTTC
TRBJ2-3 TRBV7-3 NA many CASSPTGTTDTQYF TGTGCCAGCAGCCCTACAGGGACCACAGATACGCAGTATTTT
TRBJ1-1 TRBV28 NA many CASSPYRYSMNTEAFF TGTGCCAGCAGTCCCTACAGGTATAGTATGAACACTGAAGCTTTCTTT
TRBJ2-5 TRBV29-1 TRBD2 many CSVEATSGRAETQYF TGCAGCGTGGAGGCGACTAGCGGGAGGGCAGAGACCCAGTACTTC
TRBJ2-3 TRBV28 NA NA CASSLWRNSFTDTQYF TGTGCCAGCAGTTTATGGCGGAATTCTTTCACAGATACGCAGTATTTT
TRBJ2-2 TRBV12-3/TRBV12-4 TRBD2 many CASTLGLAGVSGELFF TGTGCCAGCACCCTCGGACTAGCGGGAGTGTCCGGGGAGCTGTTTTTT
TRBJ2-6 TRBV5-1 NA few CASSLEGTGLRANVLTF TGCGCCAGCAGCTTGGAGGGTACGGGCCTACGGGCCAACGTCCTGACTTTC
TRBJ1-2 TRBV28 TRBD1 many CASSEPRGSVDGYTF TGTGCCAGCAGTGAACCCAGGGGGTCGGTCGATGGCTACACCTTC
TRBJ1-1 TRBV7-9 TRBD1 many CASSSFSGGTEAFF TGTGCCAGCAGCTCATTCTCAGGGGGCACTGAAGCTTTCTTT
TRBJ1-2 TRBV7-9 NA many CASSLDVTDAYGYTF TGTGCCAGCAGCTTAGACGTGACAGATGCCTATGGCTACACCTTC
TRBJ1-5 TRBV6-1 NA many CASSVQGPGQPQHF TGTGCCAGCAGTGTTCAGGGGCCGGGCCAGCCCCAGCATTTT
TRBJ1-5 TRBV6-5 NA many CASSYSGAGNQPQHF TGTGCCAGCAGTTACTCGGGGGCGGGCAATCAGCCCCAGCATTTT
TRBJ2-7 TRBV27 NA NA CASSLGRGRYEQYF TGTGCCAGCAGTTTGGGCAGGGGGAGGTACGAGCAGTACTTC
TRBJ1-4 TRBV20-1 TRBD1 NA CSSRAPGTGEKLFF TGCAGTTCACGGGCCCCCGGGACAGGGGAAAAACTGTTTTTT
TRBJ2-2 TRBV7-9 NA many CASSALGGSRTGELFF TGTGCCAGCAGCGCATTGGGGGGTTCCCGCACCGGGGAGCTGTTTTTT
TRBJ1-2 TRBV15 TRBD1 many CATSIGTVYGYTF TGTGCCACCAGCATCGGGACAGTCTATGGCTACACCTTC
TRBJ2-5 TRBV6-1 TRBD2 few CASTLGGRPGETQYF TGTGCCAGCACCCTGGGCGGGAGGCCCGGAGAGACCCAGTACTTC
TRBJ2-2 TRBV11-2 NA many CASSLDIANGELFF TGTGCCAGCAGCTTAGATATAGCGAACGGGGAGCTGTTTTTT